This is a list of T cell receptor beta chains from one sample in a study of shared clonotypes between healthy human individuals. Assay used: immunoSEQ multiplex PCR; TCRdb lists only in-frame clones, some missing. The sample carries over 700,000 clones, 72% recorded once. Input material: memory CD4+ T cells sorted from blood. The receptor source for this set is a woman in her 30s in good health. The CDR3 runs from the conserved cysteine through the conserved F or W. Fields, in order: clone size, V gene, D gene, J gene, CDR3 protein, CDR3 DNA. D genes are given only for firm matches. Not every row has a clone size; where given, it reads once, few, many or a size class.

size: NA
V: TRBV5-1
D: TRBD2
J: TRBJ2-1
CDR3: CASSETSGVDNEQFF
DNA: TGCGCCAGCAGCGAGACTAGCGGGGTGGACAATGAGCAGTTCTTC

size: NA
V: TRBV4-1
D: TRBD2
J: TRBJ2-3
CDR3: CASSQEARTSAGAADTQYF
DNA: TGCGCCAGCAGCCAAGAGGCCAGGACTAGCGCGGGAGCAGCAGATACGCAGTATTTT

size: NA
V: TRBV28
D: TRBD1
J: TRBJ1-1
CDR3: CASSPTGGAVKAFF
DNA: TGTGCCAGCAGTCCCACAGGGGGAGCGGTAAAAGCTTTCTTT

size: NA
V: TRBV5-1
D: NA
J: TRBJ2-2
CDR3: CASSLFQVDTGELFF
DNA: TGCGCCAGCAGCTTGTTCCAGGTGGACACCGGGGAGCTGTTTTTT

size: NA
V: TRBV2
D: NA
J: TRBJ1-1
CDR3: CASSGDYLNTEAFF
DNA: TGTGCCAGCAGCGGGGACTACTTGAACACTGAAGCTTTCTTT

size: NA
V: TRBV27
D: TRBD2
J: TRBJ2-7
CDR3: CASSSAGLAGWQYF
DNA: TGTGCCAGCAGTTCCGCTGGACTAGCGGGATGGCAGTACTTC

size: NA
V: TRBV6-4
D: NA
J: TRBJ2-1
CDR3: CASSLGGRQFF
DNA: TGTGCCAGCAGTCTAGGGGGTCGGCAGTTCTTC

size: NA
V: TRBV2
D: NA
J: TRBJ2-2
CDR3: CASRPTSWTGELFF
DNA: TGTGCCAGCAGACCTACTAGTTGGACCGGGGAGCTGTTTTTT

size: NA
V: TRBV19
D: NA
J: TRBJ2-7
CDR3: CASSTARAYEQYF
DNA: TGTGCCAGTAGTACCGCTAGAGCCTACGAGCAGTACTTC

size: NA
V: TRBV7-3
D: NA
J: TRBJ1-5
CDR3: CASSSRPDMGQPQHF
DNA: TGTGCCAGCAGCAGCCGTCCCGATATGGGTCAGCCCCAGCATTTT

size: NA
V: TRBV5-4
D: TRBD1
J: TRBJ2-1
CDR3: CASSRWTGVKNNEQFF
DNA: TGTGCCAGCAGCCGATGGACAGGGGTAAAAAACAATGAGCAGTTCTTC

size: NA
V: TRBV5-8
D: NA
J: TRBJ2-5
CDR3: CASSLGATVSQETQYF
DNA: TGTGCCAGCAGCTTGGGGGCTACAGTGTCACAAGAGACCCAGTACTTC

size: NA
V: TRBV11-2
D: TRBD2
J: TRBJ2-1
CDR3: CASRPGLASDEQFF
DNA: TGTGCCAGCAGGCCGGGACTAGCGTCCGATGAGCAGTTCTTC

size: many
V: TRBV6-5
D: TRBD1
J: TRBJ1-2
CDR3: CASRSDRVGYTF
DNA: TGTGCCAGCAGGTCAGACAGGGTTGGCTACACCTTC

size: NA
V: TRBV2
D: TRBD1
J: TRBJ1-4
CDR3: CAVGRQGVPNEKLFF
DNA: TGTGCCGTTGGACGACAGGGTGTACCTAATGAAAAACTGTTTTTT

size: NA
V: TRBV14
D: NA
J: TRBJ2-7
CDR3: CASSQASGPGGEQYF
DNA: TGTGCCAGCAGCCAAGCTTCCGGCCCAGGCGGCGAGCAGTACTTC

size: NA
V: TRBV7-9
D: TRBD1
J: TRBJ1-2
CDR3: CASSSRQGEIYGYTF
DNA: TGTGCCAGCAGCTCCCGACAGGGGGAAATCTATGGCTACACCTTC

size: few
V: TRBV7-2
D: TRBD2
J: TRBJ2-1
CDR3: CASSLSGTSGDNEQFF
DNA: TGTGCCAGCAGCCTCTCCGGGACTAGCGGGGACAATGAGCAGTTCTTC

size: once
V: TRBV27
D: NA
J: TRBJ2-1
CDR3: CASSLTAEPQFF
DNA: TGTGCCAGCAGTTTAACGGCGGAGCCCCAGTTCTTC

size: NA
V: TRBV14
D: NA
J: TRBJ2-1
CDR3: CASSQDWGAGEQFF
DNA: TGTGCCAGCAGCCAAGATTGGGGTGCGGGAGAGCAGTTCTTC

size: NA
V: TRBV5-1
D: TRBD1
J: TRBJ2-2
CDR3: CASSWGQTQTSGELFF
DNA: TGCGCCAGCAGCTGGGGACAGACCCAAACCTCCGGGGAGCTGTTTTTT

size: once
V: TRBV14
D: NA
J: TRBJ2-5
CDR3: CASSQGRGGRKETQYF
DNA: TGTGCCAGCAGCCAAGGACGGGGAGGTCGAAAAGAGACCCAGTACTTC

size: NA
V: TRBV18
D: NA
J: TRBJ2-1
CDR3: CASSRGRNEQFF
DNA: TGTGCCAGCTCCCGGGGGAGGAATGAGCAGTTCTTC

size: NA
V: TRBV28
D: TRBD2
J: TRBJ2-7
CDR3: CASSSPGLGYEQYF
DNA: TGTGCCAGCAGTTCACCGGGACTAGGGTACGAGCAGTACTTC

size: few
V: TRBV9
D: TRBD1
J: TRBJ1-1
CDR3: CASSAGGRTNTEAFF
DNA: TGTGCCAGCAGCGCAGGGGGGCGGACTAACACTGAAGCTTTCTTT

size: NA
V: TRBV7-9
D: TRBD1
J: TRBJ2-7
CDR3: CASSFFQGVVYEQYF
DNA: TGTGCCAGCAGCTTTTTTCAGGGGGTAGTCTACGAGCAGTACTTC

size: NA
V: TRBV29-1
D: TRBD1
J: TRBJ2-7
CDR3: CSVERDRGYEQYF
DNA: TGCAGCGTTGAAAGGGACAGGGGCTACGAGCAGTACTTC

size: NA
V: TRBV18
D: NA
J: TRBJ1-2
CDR3: CASSPAREGFYGYTF
DNA: TGTGCCAGCTCACCGGCGCGGGAGGGGTTCTATGGCTACACCTTC

size: NA
V: TRBV5-1
D: NA
J: TRBJ1-1
CDR3: CASIRAGEGGEAFF
DNA: TGCGCCAGCATTCGAGCTGGGGAGGGCGGTGAAGCTTTCTTT

size: NA
V: TRBV28
D: NA
J: TRBJ2-5
CDR3: CASSNLQDQGQYF
DNA: TGTGCCAGCAGTAACCTACAGGACCAGGGGCAGTACTTC

size: NA
V: TRBV5-4
D: NA
J: TRBJ1-3
CDR3: CASRPNSGNTIYF
DNA: TGTGCCAGCAGGCCCAACTCTGGAAACACCATATATTTT

size: few
V: TRBV7-9
D: TRBD1
J: TRBJ1-2
CDR3: CASSPSGTGVYGYTF
DNA: TGTGCCAGCAGCCCGTCCGGGACAGGGGTGTACGGCTACACCTTC

size: NA
V: TRBV7-9
D: NA
J: TRBJ1-2
CDR3: CASSLEHYGYTF
DNA: TGTGCCAGCAGCCTGGAACACTATGGCTACACCTTC

size: NA
V: TRBV30
D: NA
J: TRBJ1-3
CDR3: CAWSVARSSGNTIYF
DNA: TGTGCCTGGAGTGTAGCCAGGAGCTCTGGAAACACCATATATTTT

size: NA
V: TRBV7-8
D: NA
J: TRBJ2-3
CDR3: CASSFPLADTQYF
DNA: TGTGCCAGCAGCTTCCCCCTAGCGGATACGCAGTATTTT

size: once
V: TRBV28
D: NA
J: TRBJ2-1
CDR3: CASSLGLAFSYNEQFF
DNA: TGTGCCAGCAGTTTAGGTCTAGCGTTCTCCTACAATGAGCAGTTCTTC

size: NA
V: TRBV18
D: NA
J: TRBJ1-3
CDR3: CASSPPSYTIYF
DNA: TGTGCCAGCTCACCACCGTCGTACACCATATATTTT

size: NA
V: TRBV2
D: TRBD2
J: TRBJ2-1
CDR3: CASQGTSSHEQFF
DNA: TGTGCCAGCCAGGGGACTAGCAGCCATGAGCAGTTCTTC

size: many
V: TRBV2
D: TRBD2
J: TRBJ2-1
CDR3: CASSEGGSSYNEQFF
DNA: TGTGCCAGCAGTGAGGGAGGGAGCTCCTACAATGAGCAGTTCTTC

size: few
V: TRBV6-5
D: TRBD2
J: TRBJ2-1
CDR3: CASRKREGPFNEQFF
DNA: TGTGCCAGCAGGAAACGGGAGGGACCCTTTAATGAGCAGTTCTTC